This entry concerns a single T cell receptor (beta chain). V was pared by 0 bases and J by 3 bases, with 8 bases between. This CDR3 has 14 residues. Per the germline V gene, CDR1 is MNHEY and CDR2 is SMNVEV (reference sequence). This entry comes from a study of somatic mutations in cytotoxic T cells in rheumatoid arthritis. Here immunoSEQ multiplex PCR was the method, and the copy in TCRdb shows in-frame clones only, minus some. The table shows approximately 11,000 clones, with under 95% occurring only once. The sequence was collected from a woman younger than 35 with rheumatoid arthritis. Sequenced material: CD8+ T cells sorted from blood. The chain is built from TRBV27 and TRBJ2-5, with D tentatively TRBD2 (6 bases). CDR3 DNA sequence: TGTGCCAGCAGTTTATCGTCGGGGGAAGAGACCCAGTACTTC. Amino acids: CASSLSSGEETQYF.